What follows are 25 T cell receptor beta chains derived from one specimen sequenced in a study of blood T cell repertoires in COVID-19. Produced via immunoSEQ multiplex PCR; TCRdb's table is partial and in-frame only. The sample has about 55,000 clones; roughly 86% are singletons. Sequencing was carried out using peripheral blood. These receptors originate from a man in his 60s with active COVID-19.

The V and J genes are TRBV7-8 and TRBJ2-6; a possible D gene is TRBD2 (6 bases). The CDR3 totals 15 residues. CDR1 is SGHVS, CDR2 FQNEAQ, per germline. V lost 7 bases, J lost 4 bases, and 14 bases lay in between. The CDR3 DNA follows: TGTGCCAGCAACCCTGGAGGGAACGGGGCCAACGTCCTGACTTTC. As protein: CASNPGGNGANVLTF. The full variable domain, with the rest looked up from reference TRBV7-8 and TRBJ2-6, is GAGVSQSPRYKVAKRGQDVALRCDPISGHVSLFWYQQALGQGPEFLTYFQNEAQLDKSGLPSDRFFAERPEGSVSTLKIQRTQQEDSAVYLCASNPGGNGANVLTFGAGSRLTVL.

The chain carries TRBV7-2 and TRBJ1-1; TRBD1 aligns across 10 bases. The length of the CDR3 is 16 residues. With V trimmed by 5 bases and J by 1 base, 7 bases remained unmatched. Germline V gives CDR1 SGHTA, CDR2 FQGNSA. Written as DNA, the CDR3 is TGTGCCAGCAGCGCAGACGACAGGGGGCGGAACACTGAAGCTTTCTTT. Amino acid sequence: CASSADDRGRNTEAFF.

This clone appeared once. The chain couples TRBV29-1 to TRBJ2-2, with D hard to call. There are 11 residues in the CDR3. V was cut by 7 bases and J by 6 bases, with 9 bases left in between. From germline, CDR1 is SQVTM and CDR2 ANQGSEA. CDR3 loop: CSADRAGELFF. The CDR3, as DNA: TGCAGCGCCGACCGGGCCGGGGAGCTGTTTTTT.

The chain combines TRBV30 with TRBJ2-1, with 7 bases lining up with TRBD2. The CDR3 covers 15 residues. CDR1 is GTSNPN, CDR2 SVGIG, per germline (reference sequence). V lost 0 bases and J lost 7; bases outside the gene matches: 9. CDR3 bases: TGTGCCTGGAGTGTAGGGAGAGCGGGACGTAATGAGCAGTTCTTC. Translation gives CAWSVGRAGRNEQFF.

This chain connects TRBV3-1 (or the pseudogene TRBV3-2) to TRBJ2-3; TRBD2 matches 8 bases. Germline V CDR1 and CDR2: LGHDT, YNNKEL (reference sequence). V was clipped by 4 bases and J by 2 bases; unmatched bases: 8. The CDR3 covers 16 residues. The CDR3 here is CASSPPGTSPTDTQYF. CDR3 coding DNA: TGTGCCAGCAGCCCACCCGGGACTAGTCCCACAGATACGCAGTATTTT.

The genes are TRBV9 and TRBJ2-7; 13 bases align to TRBD2. V dropped 5 bases and J dropped 2; count of bases not matched to a gene: 7. The CDR3 extends over 16 amino acids. Germline V gives CDR1 SGDLS, CDR2 YYNGEE. The CDR3 protein is CASRAPGLAGAYEQYF. CDR3 sequence (DNA): TGTGCCAGCAGAGCCCCTGGACTAGCGGGGGCCTACGAGCAGTACTTC.

The chain joins TRBV7-8 to TRBJ2-2, with D unresolved. The V end lost 8 bases, the J end lost 4 bases, and 8 bases lay between the germline ends. Looked up from germline, CDR1 is SGHVS and CDR2 is FQNEAQ. CDR3 size: 12 residues. CDR3 nucleotides: TGTGCCAGCCGTCCCCGCACCGGGGAGCTGTTTTTT. It encodes CASRPRTGELFF.

The rearrangement links TRBV29-1 to TRBJ2-7, with D possibly TRBD1 on 5 matching bases. Trimming stripped 0 bases from V and 6 bases from J, with 9 bases between. Germline values: CDR1 SQVTM, CDR2 ANQGSEA. The CDR3 spans 12 residues. CDR3 loop: CSVEEQAGEQYF. The DNA for the CDR3 is TGCAGCGTTGAAGAACAGGCCGGCGAGCAGTACTTC.

This rearrangement joins TRBV15 to TRBJ2-4; maybe TRBD1 (6 bases). V was trimmed by 2 bases and J by 0 bases, leaving 11 bases between them. The V gene's germline CDR1 is LNHNV and CDR2 YYDKDF (reference sequence). The CDR3 has 16 residues. The CDR3 bases are TGTGCCACCAGCAGACGGGCAGGGGTAGCCAAAAACATTCAGTACTTC. This codes for CATSRRAGVAKNIQYF.

V usage is TRBV7-3 and J usage is TRBJ2-7, with 10 bases lining up with TRBD2. Germline lookup yields CDR1 SGHTA and CDR2 FQGTGA. The CDR3 is 19 amino acids. V was clipped by 5 bases and J by 0 bases; unmatched bases: 16. This chain's CDR3 is CASSPSRLAGLTYSYEQYF. The CDR3 DNA reads as TGTGCCAGCAGCCCCTCCCGACTAGCGGGCTTAACCTACTCCTACGAGCAGTACTTC.

This clone was detected once. This chain uses TRBV14 with TRBJ1-1, with D perhaps TRBD1 (5 bases). CDR3 length: 13 amino acids. Germline lookup yields CDR1 SGHDN and CDR2 FVKESK. The V end was cut by 2 bases, the J end by 3 bases, with 7 bases between. The CDR3 loop is CASSQQGYTEAFF. CDR3 nucleotide sequence: TGTGCCAGCAGCCAACAGGGCTACACTGAAGCTTTCTTT.

The chain links TRBV10-2 to TRBJ2-1, with 9 bases identical to TRBD2. The V gene end was trimmed by 2 bases and the J gene end by 15 bases; junction bases not matched to a gene: 2. CDR3 length equals 11 residues. Germline CDR1 and CDR2: WSHSY and SAAADI. The CDR3 sequence: CASSEGLALFF. Written as DNA, the CDR3 is TGCGCCAGCAGTGAGGGACTAGCGTTGTTCTTC.

V and J are TRBV5-6 and TRBJ2-6; the match to TRBD2 covers 7 bases. The CDR3 covers 18 residues. V lost 0 bases, J lost 1 base, and 7 bases stayed unmatched. Germline V lookup: CDR1 SGHDT, CDR2 YYEEEE. The CDR3 protein is CASSLGLAVLSGANVLTF. The CDR3 region has the DNA TGTGCCAGCAGCTTGGGGCTAGCGGTGCTTTCTGGGGCCAACGTCCTGACTTTC.

This chain joins TRBV5-6 and TRBJ2-5; 7 bases line up with TRBD2. Germline assignment: CDR1 SGHDT and CDR2 YYEEEE. CDR3 size: 12 residues. Trimming at V came to 6 bases and at J to 5 bases, leaving 4 bases not matched to a gene. CDR3 sequence reads: CASNWGGETQYF. CDR3 nucleotides: TGTGCCAGCAATTGGGGGGGTGAGACCCAGTACTTC. The entire variable domain, with the rest obtained from reference TRBV5-6 and TRBJ2-5, is as follows: DAGVTQSPTHLIKTRGQQVTLRCSPKSGHDTVSWYQQALGQGPQFIFQYYEEEERQRGNFPDRFSGHQFPNYSSELNVNALLLGDSALYLCASNWGGETQYFGPGTRLLVL.

J is TRBJ1-1 and V is TRBV20-1; D is undetermined. Germline V gene sequence: CDR1 DFQATT, CDR2 SNEGSKA (reference sequence). V was pared by 6 bases and J by 6 bases, with 11 bases between. There are 11 residues in the CDR3. Here the CDR3 DNA reads TGCAGTGCCACCAGGATCGCTGAAGCTTTCTTT. This translates into CSATRIAEAFF.

The chain is built from TRBV5-1 and TRBJ1-6; the D gene is possibly TRBD1 (5 bases). Germline V gives CDR1 SGHRS, CDR2 YFSETQ. The CDR3 spans 15 residues. Between the trimmed V and J ends, which lost 2 bases and 13 bases, there was a span of 19 bases. CDR3 loop: CASSFVQGYASPLHF. In DNA, the CDR3 is TGCGCCAGCAGCTTTGTCCAGGGCTATGCATCGCCCCTCCACTTT.

The chain combines TRBV7-7 with TRBJ2-3; 13 nucleotides align to TRBD2. V gave up 5 bases and J gave up 4 bases; unmatched junction bases: 6. The CDR3 loop spans 16 amino acids. CDR1 and CDR2 (germline): SSHAT, FNYEAQ (reference sequence). CDR3: CASSPWTSGSPDTQYF. In nucleotides, the CDR3 is TGTGCCAGCAGCCCTTGGACTAGCGGGAGCCCAGATACGCAGTATTTT.

This clone was found once. J is TRBJ2-2 and V is TRBV7-3; D is ambiguous. The germline V gene has CDR1 SGHTA and CDR2 FQGTGA. Trimming stripped 5 bases from V and 8 bases from J, with 9 bases between. The CDR3 has 12 amino acids. As DNA, the CDR3 is TGTGCCAGCAGCATCCGCGTAGGGGAGCTGTTTTTT. This codes for CASSIRVGELFF.

V gene TRBV6-5 combines with J gene TRBJ2-1; 7 bases map to TRBD2. This CDR3 has 13 amino acids. V trimming: 6 bases; J trimming: 8 bases; junction bases outside the gene matches: 7. CDR1 and CDR2 from the germline V gene are MNHEY and SVGAGI. The CDR3 loop reads CASRRELIDEQFF. Written as DNA, the CDR3 is TGTGCCAGCAGGCGGGAGTTAATAGATGAGCAGTTCTTC.

This rearrangement joins TRBV4-1 to TRBJ2-3, with 12 bases lining up with TRBD2. Trimming cost V 1 base and J 3 bases; bases outside gene matches: 2. The germline gives CDR1 MGHRA, CDR2 YSYEKL. This CDR3 has 16 residues. The CDR3 region is CASSQGLAGGTDTQYF. In DNA, the CDR3 is TGCGCCAGCAGCCAAGGGCTAGCGGGAGGGACAGATACGCAGTATTTT.

The chain is built from TRBV19 and TRBJ1-4; no clear D. The CDR3 spans 13 residues. The V gene's germline CDR1 is LNHDA and CDR2 SQIVND (reference sequence). The ends were cut back, 7 bases at V and 6 bases at J, with 12 bases in the middle. The CDR3 loop reads CASTTFGYEKLFF. The CDR3 DNA is TGTGCCAGTACGACATTCGGTTATGAAAAACTGTTTTTT.

The chain has TRBV6-6 and TRBJ2-3; 9 bases align to TRBD2. The CDR3 length is 16 residues. With V trimmed by 0 bases and J by 5 bases, 6 bases remained unmatched. Germline V CDR1 and CDR2: MNHNY, SVGAGI (reference sequence). CDR3 DNA: TGTGCCAGCAGTTACTCGGCGGGAGGGCAGGGAGATACGCAGTATTTT. Its protein is CASSYSAGGQGDTQYF.

The CDR3 region has the DNA TGTGCCAGCAGCGTAGGAGGGCCACGATCCGAGACCCAGTACTTC. Protein: CASSVGGPRSETQYF. The V call is TRBV9, the J call TRBJ2-5, with D perhaps matching TRBD2 (5 bases). The CDR3 has 15 residues. Germline V gene data show CDR1 as SGDLS and CDR2 as YYNGEE. V was shortened by 0 bases and J by 5 bases, with 14 bases between the two germline ends.

The chain is built from TRBV11-2 and TRBJ2-7; 11 positions match TRBD2. V lost 2 bases to trimming and J lost 3 bases; unmatched junction nucleotides: 3. CDR1 is SGHAT, CDR2 FQNNGV, per germline. The CDR3 sequence is 15 residues long. The CDR3 DNA sequence: TGTGCCAGCAGCTTAACTAGCGGGAGTTTCTACGAGCAGTACTTC. This translates into CASSLTSGSFYEQYF.

The chain is built from TRBV7-8 and TRBJ2-1; TRBD2 matches 9 bases. CDR1 and CDR2 from the germline V gene are SGHVS and FQNEAQ. The length of the CDR3 is 16 residues. The J segment lost 5 bases and the V segment lost 4 bases, leaving 9 bases of the junction unmatched. The CDR3 DNA is TGTGCCAGCAGCTCCCCCGGGACTAGCAAGGACAATGAGCAGTTCTTC. Residues: CASSSPGTSKDNEQFF.